This TCR beta chain was recorded in a study of blood T cells in healthy people across ages. From germline, CDR1 is SEHNR and CDR2 FQNEAQ (reference sequence). The CDR3 has 13 amino acids. The V gene lost 4 bases and the J gene lost 7 bases, with 13 bases spanning the gap. The use of a sample-barcoded 5' primer and a J-beta primer mix characterized a second PCR of about 6 to 11 cycles. TCRdb reprocessed the 5' RACE reads with MiXCR, giving one entry per CDR3 protein. The sample has roughly 830,000 distinct CDR3 sequences; under 80% are singletons. The rearrangement uses TRBV7-9 and TRBJ1-2; no firm D call. The sample comprised blood. The source of this sequence is a man between 25 and 39 years old in good health. The CDR3 nucleotides read TGTGCCAGCAGCTACGCGCGGGAAGGTGGCTACACCTTC. It specifies CASSYAREGGYTF.